This T cell receptor (beta chain) was sequenced for a study of shared T cell receptors in the human thymus. Sequencing was performed with immunoSEQ multiplex PCR; in TCRdb, only in-frame clones are kept and a portion is missing. The repertoire holds hundreds of thousands of clones, 75% to 85% seen once, with less than 0.015% in the top ten. The data were also submitted as part of a second study, on human thymus T cells. Per that study: Thymus pieces cut out during corrective heart surgery were the tissue that was used.

The receptor's source is a boy under three years old with a congenital heart defect. The sequencing sample was made of thymocytes.

Written as DNA, the CDR3 is TGTGCCAGCAGCTTCACTAGCGGGAGGGTTACGGAGGACAATGAGCAGTTCTTC. As protein: CASSFTSGRVTEDNEQFF. J is TRBJ2-1 and V is TRBV5-6, with 13 nucleotides matching TRBD2. The CDR3 loop spans 18 amino acids. With V trimmed by 2 bases and J by 5 bases, 10 bases remained unmatched. Germline CDR1 reads SGHDT; CDR2 reads YYEEEE. Supplemented by reference TRBV5-6 and TRBJ2-1, the full variable domain reads DAGVTQSPTHLIKTRGQQVTLRCSPKSGHDTVSWYQQALGQGPQFIFQYYEEEERQRGNFPDRFSGHQFPNYSSELNVNALLLGDSALYLCASSFTSGRVTEDNEQFFGPGTRLTVL.